The 30 T cell receptor beta chains presented below share a single source sample, sequenced in a study of T cell responses to AZD1222 COVID-19 vaccine. Generated by immunoSEQ multiplex PCR, the TCRdb table keeps only in-frame clones and is missing some. The sample records about 180,000 clones, just over 85% being singletons. The sample was peripheral blood, taken on day 0 of AZD1222 vaccination. Receptor source: an adult in good health.

This chain connects TRBV2 to TRBJ2-7; 12 bases line up with TRBD2. The germline CDR1 and CDR2 sequences are SNHLY and FYNNEI. V shed 1 base and J 2 bases; nucleotides not matched to a gene: 0. The CDR3 runs 15 residues. The CDR3 reads CASSEGTSGAYEQYF. In DNA form, the CDR3 reads TGTGCCAGCAGTGAAGGGACTAGCGGGGCCTACGAGCAGTACTTC.

The chain links TRBV9 to TRBJ1-5, with D uncertain. V was cut by 0 bases and J by 5 bases, with 12 bases left in between. The CDR3 has 15 amino acids. The V gene's germline CDR1 is SGDLS and CDR2 YYNGEE. The CDR3 here is CASSVAGVPDQPQHF. The DNA of the CDR3 is TGTGCCAGCAGCGTAGCTGGGGTCCCCGATCAGCCCCAGCATTTT.

The chain is built from TRBV9 and TRBJ1-6; D is unclear. The germline V gene encodes CDR1 SGDLS and CDR2 YYNGEE. The CDR3 has 14 residues. Trimming took 0 bases from V and 6 from J, leaving 7 bases between them. The CDR3 reads CASSVGSTNSPLHF. CDR3 coding DNA: TGTGCCAGCAGCGTAGGCAGTACTAATTCACCCCTCCACTTT. The full variable domain, in which reference TRBV9 and TRBJ1-6 provide the parts outside the CDR3, is DSGVTQTPKHLITATGQRVTLRCSPRSGDLSVYWYQQSLDQGLQFLIQYYNGEERAKGNILERFSAQQFPDLHSELNLSSLELGDSALYFCASSVGSTNSPLHFGNGTRLTVT.

The chain joins TRBV3-1 (or the pseudogene TRBV3-2) to TRBJ1-1; D gene uncertain. The germline gives CDR1 LGHDT, CDR2 YNNKEL (reference sequence). Deletions cut 1 base from V and 1 base from J, with 16 bases between. The CDR3 extends over 17 amino acids. CDR3 nucleotide sequence: TGTGCCAGCAGCCAAGCATCACTCAGGTTGGAGAACACTGAAGCTTTCTTT. It is translated as CASSQASLRLENTEAFF.

V gene TRBV9 combines with J gene TRBJ2-2, with D hard to call. V was shortened by 3 bases and J by 6 bases, with 9 bases between the two germline ends. This CDR3 contains 13 residues. Germline CDR1 reads SGDLS; CDR2 reads YYNGEE. The CDR3 DNA sequence: TGTGCCAGCAGCGGGCTAGTCCCCGGGGAGCTGTTTTTT. It encodes CASSGLVPGELFF.

The rearrangement uses TRBV18 and TRBJ2-1; maybe TRBD2 (5 bases). Trimming removed 0 bases from V and 5 bases from J, with 11 bases in between. Germline V gene lookup returns CDR1 KGHSH and CDR2 LQKENI. The CDR3 length is 15 residues. CDR3 residues: CASSPPASRNNEQFF. DNA for the CDR3: TGTGCCAGCTCACCACCGGCTAGCAGGAACAATGAGCAGTTCTTC.

The chain links TRBV5-1 to TRBJ1-1; tentatively, D is TRBD1 (5 bases). The CDR3 extends over 14 amino acids. Per the germline V gene, CDR1 is SGHRS and CDR2 is YFSETQ. V lost 0 bases to trimming and J lost 2 bases, with 8 bases between them. CDR3 region: CASSLGGGNTEAFF. DNA of the CDR3: TGCGCCAGCAGCTTGGGCGGGGGAAACACTGAAGCTTTCTTT.

This clone was detected once. The V and J genes are TRBV5-1 and TRBJ1-1; the match to TRBD1 covers 9 bases. The CDR3 spans 16 residues. Germline V lookup: CDR1 SGHRS, CDR2 YFSETQ. V was clipped by 4 bases and J by 5 bases; unmatched bases: 12. CDR3 amino acids: CASSPGQGEGVTEAFF. CDR3 nucleotides: TGCGCCAGCAGCCCGGGACAGGGTGAGGGAGTAACTGAAGCTTTCTTT.

The rearrangement joins TRBV4-3 to TRBJ2-3; tentatively, D is TRBD2 (6 bases). The CDR3 consists of 16 residues. The germline V and J ends were trimmed by 4 bases and 2 bases, with 16 bases remaining between them. CDR1 and CDR2 from the germline V gene are LGHNA and YSLEER. Here the CDR3 reads CASSLLSGGPTDTQYF. The CDR3 DNA follows: TGCGCCAGCAGCCTCCTATCCGGGGGACCCACAGATACGCAGTATTTT.

The V and J genes are TRBV27 and TRBJ2-2; 8 nucleotides match TRBD2. The CDR3 covers 16 residues. Trimming removed 3 bases from V and 3 bases from J; junction bases left unmatched: 6. The germline CDR1 and CDR2 sequences are MNHEY and SMNVEV (reference sequence). The CDR3 reads CASSLPGGADTGELFF. CDR3 nucleotide sequence: TGTGCCAGCAGTTTGCCGGGAGGGGCGGACACCGGGGAGCTGTTTTTT.

This clone was recorded once. The gene calls are TRBV18 and TRBJ1-2; the D is unclear. V was shortened by 0 bases and J by 4 bases, with 9 bases between the two germline ends. Germline CDR1 and CDR2: KGHSH and LQKENI. The CDR3 extends over 14 amino acids. The CDR3 sequence: CASSPPAPSYGYTF. CDR3 bases: TGTGCCAGCTCACCACCGGCCCCCTCCTATGGCTACACCTTC.

The rearrangement uses TRBV11-2 and TRBJ2-7; tentatively, D is TRBD1 or TRBD2 (5 bases each). Germline assignment: CDR1 SGHAT and CDR2 FQNNGV. This CDR3 is 13 amino acids long. The V and J ends lost 5 bases and 6 bases respectively, with 14 bases between them. DNA for the CDR3: TGTGCCAGCAGCAACATCCGGGACGGCGAGCAGTACTTC. Its protein is CASSNIRDGEQYF.

This clone was seen only once. The chain couples TRBV2 to TRBJ1-5; weak D call: TRBD1 (5 bases). V was pared by 1 base and J by 2 bases, with 9 bases between. Looked up from germline, CDR1 is SNHLY and CDR2 is FYNNEI. There are 15 residues in the CDR3. The CDR3 DNA sequence: TGTGCCAGCAGTGAAGAGTGGGGGGGCAATCAGCCCCAGCATTTT. Its protein product is CASSEEWGGNQPQHF. Drawing the rest from reference TRBV2 and TRBJ1-5, the complete variable domain is EPEVTQTPSHQVTQMGQEVILRCVPISNHLYFYWYRQILGQKVEFLVSFYNNEISEKSEIFDDQFSVERPDGSNFTLKIRSTKLEDSAMYFCASSEEWGGNQPQHFGDGTRLSIL.

The chain uses TRBV12-5 and TRBJ1-1; D unresolved. The CDR3 is 12 amino acids. Germline V gives CDR1 LGHNT, CDR2 FRNRAP. Deletions cut 8 bases from V and 1 base from J, with 8 bases between. This CDR3 reads CASKYRNTEAFF. In DNA, the CDR3 is TGTGCTAGTAAATACAGGAACACTGAAGCTTTCTTT.

Written as DNA, the CDR3 is TGTGCCAGCACCCCAACAGGGGACTATGGCTACACCTTC. Translated: CASTPTGDYGYTF. V gene TRBV7-2 combines with J gene TRBJ1-2; 7 bases agree with TRBD1. Germline lookup yields CDR1 SGHTA and CDR2 FQGNSA. Trimming removed 7 bases from V and 3 bases from J; junction bases left unmatched: 5. The CDR3 spans 13 residues.

The chain uses TRBV18 and TRBJ2-7; no reliable D call. Germline V gene sequence: CDR1 KGHSH, CDR2 LQKENI. Trimming pared 3 bases from V and 2 bases from J, leaving 11 bases between. The CDR3 totals 14 residues. Here the CDR3 reads CASSPSGRPYEQYF. The CDR3 DNA is TGTGCCAGCTCACCTTCCGGACGGCCCTACGAGCAGTACTTC.

The chain carries TRBV12-3 or TRBV12-4 and TRBJ2-5; D is uncertain. Trimming took off 6 bases at V and 0 bases at J, with 8 bases between the two ends. CDR3 size: 13 residues. As DNA, the CDR3 is TGTGCCAGCAGCCATATCAACCAAGAGACCCAGTACTTC. This translates into CASSHINQETQYF.

This chain joins TRBV13 and TRBJ1-1; D is undetermined. V lost 3 bases and J 7 bases, leaving 12 bases between the germline ends. The CDR3 is 13 residues long. Germline V lookup: CDR1 PRHDT, CDR2 FYEKMQ (reference sequence). CDR3 protein: CASSFGAADEAFF. In DNA, the CDR3 is TGTGCCAGCAGCTTCGGTGCTGCGGATGAAGCTTTCTTT.

This chain joins TRBV7-2 and TRBJ2-5; 11 bases fit TRBD2. J gave up 5 bases and V 4 bases, and 6 bases lay outside the gene matches. There are 15 residues in the CDR3. CDR1 and CDR2 (germline): SGHTA, FQGNSA. CDR3 in DNA: TGTGCCAGCAGCTGGGTAGCGGGGGGGCTGGAGACCCAGTACTTC. It translates to CASSWVAGGLETQYF. Supplemented by reference TRBV7-2 and TRBJ2-5, the full variable domain reads GAGVSQSPSNKVTEKGKDVELRCDPISGHTALYWYRQSLGQGLEFLIYFQGNSAPDKSGLPSDRFSAERTGGSVSTLTIQRTQQEDSAVYLCASSWVAGGLETQYFGPGTRLLVL.

The chain employs TRBV7-2 and TRBJ1-2; 8 nucleotides line up with TRBD1. CDR1 is SGHTA and CDR2 is FQGNSA in the germline V gene. The CDR3 length is 15 residues. With V trimmed by 0 bases and J by 5 bases, 5 bases remained unmatched. The CDR3 protein is CASSLAPGGAYGYTF. In nucleotides, the CDR3 is TGTGCCAGCAGCTTAGCGCCAGGGGGCGCGTATGGCTACACCTTC.

This clone occurred once. The chain joins TRBV9 to TRBJ2-1; D remains ambiguous. Trimming removed 0 bases from V and 6 bases from J, with 7 bases in between. Germline V gene data show CDR1 as SGDLS and CDR2 as YYNGEE. The CDR3 spans 13 residues. In nucleotides, the CDR3 is TGTGCCAGCAGCGTAGCCCCCTCCAATGAGCAGTTCTTC. Translated, it gives CASSVAPSNEQFF.

V usage is TRBV28 and J usage is TRBJ1-4; TRBD1 aligns across 9 bases. V lost 5 bases to trimming and J lost 7 bases; unmatched junction nucleotides: 11. The CDR3 consists of 16 residues. The germline gives CDR1 MDHEN, CDR2 SYDVKM. As DNA, the CDR3 is TGTGCCAGCAGTCCAACACGGGGACAGGGATTTGAAAAACTGTTTTTT. This translates into CASSPTRGQGFEKLFF.

The genes are TRBV2 and TRBJ1-2, with 7 bases aligning to TRBD1. Germline CDR1 reads SNHLY; CDR2 reads FYNNEI. The CDR3 runs to 13 residues. CDR3 residues: CARQGGSSYGYTF. The CDR3 region has the DNA TGTGCTCGCCAGGGGGGGTCGAGCTATGGCTACACCTTC.

V gene TRBV2 combines with J gene TRBJ2-5, with no clear D. This CDR3 comprises 15 residues. Germline loops: CDR1 SNHLY, CDR2 FYNNEI. Trimming left V 6 bases short and J 0 bases short, with 14 bases between. CDR3 bases: TGTGCCAGCAGGACCAGTTCGGCTAACCAAGAGACCCAGTACTTC. Translating it yields CASRTSSANQETQYF. Supplemented by reference TRBV2 and TRBJ2-5, the full variable domain reads EPEVTQTPSHQVTQMGQEVILRCVPISNHLYFYWYRQILGQKVEFLVSFYNNEISEKSEIFDDQFSVERPDGSNFTLKIRSTKLEDSAMYFCASRTSSANQETQYFGPGTRLLVL.

The chain combines TRBV12-3 or TRBV12-4 with TRBJ2-5; no firm D call. The CDR3 has 11 amino acids. V was trimmed by 1 base and J by 7 bases, leaving 4 bases between them. CDR3 DNA sequence: TGTGCCAGCAGTTTAGACGCGACCCAGTACTTC. It specifies CASSLDATQYF.

The J gene is TRBJ2-1, the V gene TRBV10-3, with 11 nucleotides matching TRBD2. The CDR3 spans 15 residues. Trimming at V came to 8 bases and at J to 7 bases, leaving 10 bases not matched to a gene. Germline assignment: CDR1 ENHRY and CDR2 SYGVKD. CDR3 sequence (DNA): TGTGCCATCGGGGATAGCGGGGGGGCGTCGAATGAGCAGTTCTTC. Amino acid sequence: CAIGDSGGASNEQFF.

The chain recombines TRBV28 with TRBJ1-3, with a tentative D call TRBD1 (6 bases). Per germline, CDR1 MDHEN and CDR2 SYDVKM. Trimming took 4 bases from V and 3 from J, leaving 10 bases between them. The CDR3 is 14 amino acids. The CDR3 loop is CASSYRGFGNTIYF. CDR3 sequence (DNA): TGTGCCAGCAGTTATAGGGGGTTTGGAAACACCATATATTTT.

The chain employs TRBV6-2 or TRBV6-3 and TRBJ1-3, with D unresolved. This CDR3 contains 12 residues. Trimming stripped 6 bases from V and 4 bases from J, with 7 bases between. Germline V gene data show CDR1 as MNHEY and CDR2 as SVGEGT. The chain's CDR3 is CASSQEGNTIYF. The CDR3, as DNA: TGTGCCAGCAGCCAAGAGGGAAACACCATATATTTT.

The sample holds a few counts of this clone. This chain links TRBV5-1 with TRBJ1-3, with TRBD1 matching 7 bases. With 4 bases clipped from V and 0 bases from J, the junction kept 10 bases outside the gene matches. This CDR3 comprises 17 residues. The V gene's germline CDR1 is SGHRS and CDR2 YFSETQ. The chain's CDR3 is CASSITGAVSSGNTIYF. CDR3 in DNA: TGCGCCAGCAGCATAACAGGGGCCGTAAGCTCTGGAAACACCATATATTTT.

The chain links TRBV5-1 to TRBJ1-4; maybe TRBD1 (5 bases). Trimming cost V 1 base and J 7 bases, with 14 bases left between them. The CDR3 extends over 15 amino acids. Germline V gene sequence: CDR1 SGHRS, CDR2 YFSETQ. CDR3 protein: CASSLMAARGEKLFF. The DNA of the CDR3 is TGCGCCAGCAGCTTGATGGCCGCGAGGGGTGAAAAACTGTTTTTT.